This record looks at one T cell receptor (beta chain) sequence and its context. Its antigen is undetermined. The UMIs carried a 6-nucleotide sample barcode, and they were added by template switching. TCRdb reprocessed the 5' RACE reads; each CDR3 protein has one entry and no DNA is given. The sample shows 200,000 to 250,000 distinct CDR3 sequences, and 7.5% to 9.5% sits with its ten largest clones. Germline V gene lookup returns CDR1 KGHSH and CDR2 LQKENI. CDR3 length equals 18 residues. The data were taken from a study of monozygotic twins with inflammatory bowel disease. Regarding the study as a whole: It was observed that concordant and discordant twins did not differ in repertoire similarity, possibly given limited power. Different subtypes (of T cells) could not be told apart from one another.

The source material was blood. The rearrangement links TRBV18 to TRBJ2-7; as DNA is missing, the TRBD2 call by TCRdb cannot be tested. The origin of this receptor is a human donor with ulcerative colitis or Crohn's disease, or a healthy co-twin of an affected twin (not recorded which). The CDR3 reads CASSISVMRRGSSYEQYF.